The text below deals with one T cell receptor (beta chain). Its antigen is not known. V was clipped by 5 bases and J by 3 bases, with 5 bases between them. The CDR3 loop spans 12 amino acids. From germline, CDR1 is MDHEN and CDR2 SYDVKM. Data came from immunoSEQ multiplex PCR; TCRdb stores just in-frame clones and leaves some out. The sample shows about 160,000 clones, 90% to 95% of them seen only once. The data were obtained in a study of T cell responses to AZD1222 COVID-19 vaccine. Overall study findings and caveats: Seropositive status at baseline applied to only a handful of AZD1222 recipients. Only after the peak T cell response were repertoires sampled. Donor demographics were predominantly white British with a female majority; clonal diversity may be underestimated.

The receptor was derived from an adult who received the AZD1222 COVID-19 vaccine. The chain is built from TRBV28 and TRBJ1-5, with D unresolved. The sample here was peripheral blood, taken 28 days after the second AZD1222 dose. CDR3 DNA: TGTGCCAGCAGTCTCCTCAATCAGCCCCAGCATTTT. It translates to CASSLLNQPQHF.